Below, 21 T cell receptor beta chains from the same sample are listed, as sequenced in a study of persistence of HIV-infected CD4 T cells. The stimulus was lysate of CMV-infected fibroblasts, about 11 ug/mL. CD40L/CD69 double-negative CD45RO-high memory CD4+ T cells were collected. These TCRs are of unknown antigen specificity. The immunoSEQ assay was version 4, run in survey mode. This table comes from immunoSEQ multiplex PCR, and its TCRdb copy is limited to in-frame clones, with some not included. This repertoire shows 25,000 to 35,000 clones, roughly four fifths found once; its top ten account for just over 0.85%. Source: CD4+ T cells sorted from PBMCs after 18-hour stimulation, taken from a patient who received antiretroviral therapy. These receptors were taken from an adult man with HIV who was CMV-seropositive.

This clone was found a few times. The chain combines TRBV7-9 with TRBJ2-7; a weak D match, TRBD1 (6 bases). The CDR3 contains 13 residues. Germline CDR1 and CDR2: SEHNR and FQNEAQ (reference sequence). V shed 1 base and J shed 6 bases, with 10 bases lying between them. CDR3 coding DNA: TGTGCCAGCAGCTTAGAGGGCAGGGGCGAGCAGTACTTC. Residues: CASSLEGRGEQYF.

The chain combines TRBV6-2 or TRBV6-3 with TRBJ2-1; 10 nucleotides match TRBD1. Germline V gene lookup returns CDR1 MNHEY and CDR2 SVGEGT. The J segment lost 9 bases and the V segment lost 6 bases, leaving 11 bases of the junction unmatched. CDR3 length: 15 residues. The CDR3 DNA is TGTGCCAGCAGCCGACCGGGACAGGGGACTAGTGAGCAGTTCTTC. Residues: CASSRPGQGTSEQFF.

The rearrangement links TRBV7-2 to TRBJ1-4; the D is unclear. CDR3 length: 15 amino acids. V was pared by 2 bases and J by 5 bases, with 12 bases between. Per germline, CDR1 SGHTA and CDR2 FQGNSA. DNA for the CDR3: TGTGCCAGCAGCTTACAGTCTGCGGGGAATGAAAAACTGTTTTTT. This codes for CASSLQSAGNEKLFF.

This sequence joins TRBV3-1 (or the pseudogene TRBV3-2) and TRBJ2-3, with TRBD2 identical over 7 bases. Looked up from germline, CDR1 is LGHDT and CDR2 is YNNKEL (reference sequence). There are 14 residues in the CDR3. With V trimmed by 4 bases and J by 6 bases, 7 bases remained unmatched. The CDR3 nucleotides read TGTGCCAGCAGCCGCCAACCGGGGGGTGATACGCAGTATTTT. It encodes CASSRQPGGDTQYF.

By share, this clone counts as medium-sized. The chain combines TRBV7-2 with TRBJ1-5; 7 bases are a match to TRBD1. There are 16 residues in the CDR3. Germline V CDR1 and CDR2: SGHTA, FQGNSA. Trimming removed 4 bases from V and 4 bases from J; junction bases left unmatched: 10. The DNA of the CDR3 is TGTGCCAGCAGCTCCCAAGGGACGACAGGGAATCAGCCCCAGCATTTT. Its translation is CASSSQGTTGNQPQHF.

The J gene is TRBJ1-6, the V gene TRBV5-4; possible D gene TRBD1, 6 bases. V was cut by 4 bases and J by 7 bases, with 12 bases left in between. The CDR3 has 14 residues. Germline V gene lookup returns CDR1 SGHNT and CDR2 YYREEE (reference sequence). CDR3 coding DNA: TGTGCCAGCAGCCAACCGGGACACAATTCACCCCTCCACTTT. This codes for CASSQPGHNSPLHF.

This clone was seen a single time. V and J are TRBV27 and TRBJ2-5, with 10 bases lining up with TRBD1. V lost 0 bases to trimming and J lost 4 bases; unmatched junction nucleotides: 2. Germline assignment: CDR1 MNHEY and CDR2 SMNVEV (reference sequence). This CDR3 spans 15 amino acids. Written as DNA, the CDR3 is TGTGCCAGCAGTTTATCAAGGGACAGGGGAGAGACCCAGTACTTC. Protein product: CASSLSRDRGETQYF.

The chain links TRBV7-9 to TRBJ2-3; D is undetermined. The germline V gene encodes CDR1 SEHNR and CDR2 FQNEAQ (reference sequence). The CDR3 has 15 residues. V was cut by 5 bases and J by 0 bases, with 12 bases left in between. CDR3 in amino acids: CASSHTESSTDTQYF. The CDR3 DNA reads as TGTGCCAGCAGCCATACTGAATCAAGCACAGATACGCAGTATTTT.

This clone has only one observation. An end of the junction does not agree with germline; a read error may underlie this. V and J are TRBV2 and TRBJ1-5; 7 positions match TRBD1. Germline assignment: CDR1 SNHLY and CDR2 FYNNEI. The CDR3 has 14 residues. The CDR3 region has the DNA TGTGCCAGCACCTGGGACAGCCAACATCAGTCCCAGCATTTT. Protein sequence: CASTWDSQHQSQHF.

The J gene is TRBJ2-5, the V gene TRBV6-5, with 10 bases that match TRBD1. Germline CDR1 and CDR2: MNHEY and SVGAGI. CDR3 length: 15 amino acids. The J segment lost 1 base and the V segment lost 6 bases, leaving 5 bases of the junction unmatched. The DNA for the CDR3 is TGTGCCAGCAGCCCGGGACAGGGGATCCAAGAGACCCAGTACTTC. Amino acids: CASSPGQGIQETQYF.

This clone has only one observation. The CDR3 sequence: CASDRAGYNSPLHF. CDR3 sequence (DNA): TGTGCATCGGACAGGGCCGGATATAATTCACCCCTCCACTTT. The rearrangement links TRBV30 to TRBJ1-6; 8 bases are shared with TRBD1. Germline CDR1 GTSNPN, CDR2 SVGIG (reference sequence). This CDR3 contains 14 residues.

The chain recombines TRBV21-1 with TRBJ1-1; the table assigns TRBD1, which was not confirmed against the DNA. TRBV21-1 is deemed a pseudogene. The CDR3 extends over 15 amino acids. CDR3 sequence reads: CASSPRDRLNTEAFF. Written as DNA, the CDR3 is TGTGCCAGCAGCCCCCGGGACAGGTTGAACACTGAAGCTTTCTTT.

CDR3 sequence (DNA): TGTGCCAGCAGCCCCAGACTAGGCCCCCAAGAGACCCAGTACTTC. It specifies CASSPRLGPQETQYF. The chain joins TRBV7-2 to TRBJ2-5; D might be TRBD2 (6 bases). This CDR3 has 15 residues. V was clipped by 5 bases and J by 1 base, with 14 bases between them. Germline values: CDR1 SGHTA, CDR2 FQGNSA.

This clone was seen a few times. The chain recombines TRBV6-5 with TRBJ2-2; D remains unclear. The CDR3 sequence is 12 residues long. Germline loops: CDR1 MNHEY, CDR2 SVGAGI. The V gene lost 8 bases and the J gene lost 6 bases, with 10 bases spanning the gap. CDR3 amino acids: CASGEFAGELFF. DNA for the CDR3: TGTGCCAGCGGAGAGTTCGCCGGGGAGCTGTTTTTT.

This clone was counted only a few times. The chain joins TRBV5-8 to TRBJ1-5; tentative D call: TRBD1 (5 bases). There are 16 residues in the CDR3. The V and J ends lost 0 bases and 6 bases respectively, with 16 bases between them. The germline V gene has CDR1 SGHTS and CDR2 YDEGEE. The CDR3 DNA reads TGTGCCAGCAGCTTGGGGACAAGCCAGTCAGGTCAGCCCCAGCATTTT. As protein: CASSLGTSQSGQPQHF.

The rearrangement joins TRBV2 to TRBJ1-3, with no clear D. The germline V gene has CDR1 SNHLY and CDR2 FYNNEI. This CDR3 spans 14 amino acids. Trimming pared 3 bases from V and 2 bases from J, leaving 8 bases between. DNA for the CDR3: TGTGCCAGCAGTGAGAGTCGTCCTGGAAACACCATATATTTT. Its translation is CASSESRPGNTIYF.

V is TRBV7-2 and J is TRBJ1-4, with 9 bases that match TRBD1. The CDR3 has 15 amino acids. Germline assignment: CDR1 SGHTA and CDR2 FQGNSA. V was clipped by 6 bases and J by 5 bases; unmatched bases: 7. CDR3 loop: CASRAPGTGNEKLFF. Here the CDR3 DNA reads TGTGCCAGCAGAGCACCCGGGACAGGGAATGAAAAACTGTTTTTT.

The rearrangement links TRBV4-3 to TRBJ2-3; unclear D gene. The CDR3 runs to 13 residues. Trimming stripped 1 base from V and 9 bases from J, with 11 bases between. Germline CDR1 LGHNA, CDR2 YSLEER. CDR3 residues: CASSQALAPTQYF. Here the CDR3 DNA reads TGCGCCAGCAGCCAAGCTTTGGCACCGACGCAGTATTTT.

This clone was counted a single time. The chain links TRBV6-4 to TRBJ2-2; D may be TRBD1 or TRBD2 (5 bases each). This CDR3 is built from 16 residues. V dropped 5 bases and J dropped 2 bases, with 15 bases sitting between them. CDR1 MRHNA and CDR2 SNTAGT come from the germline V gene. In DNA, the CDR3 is TGTGCCAGCAGTCCTCTTGGGGGTGCAAACACCGGGGAGCTGTTTTTT. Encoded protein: CASSPLGGANTGELFF.

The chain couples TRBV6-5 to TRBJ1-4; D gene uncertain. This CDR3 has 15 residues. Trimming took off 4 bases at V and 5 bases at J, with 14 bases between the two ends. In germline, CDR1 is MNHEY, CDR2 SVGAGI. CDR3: CASSSQWIRNEKLFF. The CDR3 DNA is TGTGCCAGCAGTTCCCAATGGATCCGAAATGAAAAACTGTTTTTT.

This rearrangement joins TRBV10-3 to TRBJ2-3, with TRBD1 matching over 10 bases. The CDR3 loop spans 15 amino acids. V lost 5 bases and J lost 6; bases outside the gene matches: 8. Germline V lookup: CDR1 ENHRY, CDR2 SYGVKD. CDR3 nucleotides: TGTGCCATCAGTTCCGGGACAGGGGTTGGCGATACGCAGTATTTT. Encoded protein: CAISSGTGVGDTQYF.